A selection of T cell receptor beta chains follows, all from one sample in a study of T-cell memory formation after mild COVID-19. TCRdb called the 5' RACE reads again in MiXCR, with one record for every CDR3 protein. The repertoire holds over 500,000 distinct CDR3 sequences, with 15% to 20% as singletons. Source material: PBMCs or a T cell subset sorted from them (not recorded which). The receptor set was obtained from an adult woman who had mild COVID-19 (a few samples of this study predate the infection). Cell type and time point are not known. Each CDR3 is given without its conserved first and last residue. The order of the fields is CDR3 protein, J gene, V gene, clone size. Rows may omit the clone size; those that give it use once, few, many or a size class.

cdr3_aa: SARNQGAFNQPQH
j_call: TRBJ1-5
v_call: TRBV20-1
clone_size: many

cdr3_aa: ATSSNRLAMGSYEQY
j_call: TRBJ2-7
v_call: TRBV15
clone_size: few

cdr3_aa: ASSGAGAKNIQY
j_call: TRBJ2-4
v_call: TRBV25-1
clone_size: NA

cdr3_aa: ASSPEVINEQF
j_call: TRBJ2-1
v_call: TRBV12-3/TRBV12-4
clone_size: few

cdr3_aa: ASSYGAGKQETQY
j_call: TRBJ2-5
v_call: TRBV6-5
clone_size: few

cdr3_aa: ASSTRRTGENYGYT
j_call: TRBJ1-2
v_call: TRBV7-2
clone_size: NA

cdr3_aa: ASSRRQAEKLF
j_call: TRBJ1-4
v_call: TRBV11-2
clone_size: NA

cdr3_aa: ATSGGVNEAF
j_call: TRBJ1-1
v_call: TRBV24-1
clone_size: few

cdr3_aa: ASSYATSGRSETQY
j_call: TRBJ2-5
v_call: TRBV12-3/TRBV12-4
clone_size: many

cdr3_aa: ASSLAVTELEQF
j_call: TRBJ2-1
v_call: TRBV5-5
clone_size: NA

cdr3_aa: ASSSYTARISTDTQY
j_call: TRBJ2-3
v_call: TRBV6-5
clone_size: many

cdr3_aa: ASSLGQNSYEQY
j_call: TRBJ2-7
v_call: TRBV5-1
clone_size: many

cdr3_aa: ASSQDGQGRETQY
j_call: TRBJ2-5
v_call: TRBV9
clone_size: many

cdr3_aa: ATRSQSNEQF
j_call: TRBJ2-1
v_call: TRBV7-9
clone_size: NA

cdr3_aa: AIRSIAGGPAGELF
j_call: TRBJ2-2
v_call: TRBV10-3
clone_size: NA

cdr3_aa: ASSYLRQYTGELF
j_call: TRBJ2-2
v_call: TRBV6-2/TRBV6-3
clone_size: NA

cdr3_aa: ASSRGGEAEAF
j_call: TRBJ1-1
v_call: TRBV5-1
clone_size: few

cdr3_aa: ASSPTGGAGNIQY
j_call: TRBJ2-4
v_call: TRBV7-6
clone_size: few

cdr3_aa: ASSPLGGYTGELF
j_call: TRBJ2-2
v_call: TRBV14
clone_size: few

cdr3_aa: ATSGTRTDTQY
j_call: TRBJ2-3
v_call: TRBV4-2
clone_size: few

cdr3_aa: ASSFTGHGYT
j_call: TRBJ1-2
v_call: TRBV12-3/TRBV12-4
clone_size: NA

cdr3_aa: ATSDLIGQPQH
j_call: TRBJ1-5
v_call: TRBV24-1
clone_size: NA

cdr3_aa: ASSFRDRSNSPLH
j_call: TRBJ1-6
v_call: TRBV5-6
clone_size: NA

cdr3_aa: ASSSLPTPVTALGTEAF
j_call: TRBJ1-1
v_call: TRBV5-5
clone_size: many

cdr3_aa: ASSPLFYRQETQY
j_call: TRBJ2-5
v_call: TRBV7-2
clone_size: once

cdr3_aa: ASSSAGGFRNEQY
j_call: TRBJ2-7
v_call: TRBV7-6
clone_size: NA

cdr3_aa: ASSLNSGGADEQF
j_call: TRBJ2-1
v_call: TRBV5-1
clone_size: NA

cdr3_aa: ATSGIKTGRVHEQY
j_call: TRBJ2-7
v_call: TRBV15
clone_size: NA

cdr3_aa: ATSEGEGYT
j_call: TRBJ1-2
v_call: TRBV15
clone_size: few

cdr3_aa: ASSFGGGRYEQY
j_call: TRBJ2-7
v_call: TRBV28
clone_size: few

cdr3_aa: SVDSASGSLYEQY
j_call: TRBJ2-7
v_call: TRBV29-1
clone_size: few

cdr3_aa: ASSLANTDTQY
j_call: TRBJ2-3
v_call: TRBV12-3/TRBV12-4
clone_size: many

cdr3_aa: ASSYGLSTDTQY
j_call: TRBJ2-3
v_call: TRBV12-3/TRBV12-4
clone_size: many

cdr3_aa: ASSLVGETTIY
j_call: TRBJ1-3
v_call: TRBV7-9
clone_size: NA

cdr3_aa: ASSESGSIYNEQF
j_call: TRBJ2-1
v_call: TRBV2
clone_size: NA

cdr3_aa: ASSPGTVEHYGYT
j_call: TRBJ1-2
v_call: TRBV7-9
clone_size: many